A single sample gave rise to the 7 T cell receptor beta chains below, sequenced in a study of post-analysis software for immune sequencing data. General observations from the study: Among roughly 5 TRBV segments more frequent in patients than controls were TRBV5-6, TRBV5-1 and TRBV20-1.

Every TCR beta cDNA library bore unique molecular identifiers. TCRdb itself ran the PCR reads through MiXCR, one entry per CDR3 protein. The data hold hundreds of thousands of distinct CDR3 sequences, with more than 50% observed a single time. Their antigens are not known. The sequenced material came from blood. The receptors were sampled from a girl aged 2-10 years with multiple sclerosis.

The rearrangement links TRBV6-1 to TRBJ2-1; TRBD2 matches 11 bases. The CDR3 spans 17 residues. Germline V lookup: CDR1 MNHNS, CDR2 SASEGT. V trimming: 3 bases; J trimming: 2 bases; junction bases outside the gene matches: 6. The DNA of the CDR3 is TGTGCCAGCAGTGAGGGGCTAGCGGGAGGAACCTACAATGAGCAGTTCTTC. As protein: CASSEGLAGGTYNEQFF.

This clonotype showed up just a few times. V and J are TRBV7-9 and TRBJ2-7; possibly TRBD2 for D (5 bases). The germline gives CDR1 SEHNR, CDR2 FQNEAQ (reference sequence). Trimming left V 8 bases short and J 3 bases short, with 11 bases between. The CDR3 runs 12 residues. DNA for the CDR3: TGTGCCAGCTCTCGGGGTCTCTACGAGCAGTACTTC. It codes for CASSRGLYEQYF.

This sequence joins TRBV6-2 or TRBV6-3 and TRBJ2-7, with 9 bases aligning to TRBD2. This CDR3 is built from 17 residues. J lost 7 bases, V lost 0 bases, and 13 bases had no gene match. Germline V CDR1 and CDR2: MNHEY, SVGEGT. The CDR3 protein is CASSYSPSGGLYNEQYF. CDR3 in DNA: TGTGCCAGCAGTTACTCGCCAAGCGGGGGGCTTTACAATGAGCAGTACTTC.

This clonotype was counted a single time. This rearrangement joins TRBV7-2 to TRBJ2-5, with D possibly being TRBD1 or TRBD2 (6 bases each). This CDR3 region has 14 residues. Germline CDR1 is SGHTA and CDR2 is FQGNSA. Trimming took off 7 bases at V and 4 bases at J, with 16 bases between the two ends. The CDR3 DNA sequence: TGTGCCAGCAAACCGAGGGGGGCACGAGAGACCCAGTACTTC. Its protein is CASKPRGARETQYF.

The rearrangement links TRBV6-6 to TRBJ2-1, with unresolved D. Trimming left V 6 bases short and J 8 bases short, with 20 bases between. This CDR3 contains 15 residues. Germline values: CDR1 MNHNY, CDR2 SVGAGI (reference sequence). The CDR3 loop is CASSPGQAYVDEQFF. The DNA for the CDR3 is TGTGCCAGCAGCCCCGGTCAGGCTTATGTGGATGAGCAGTTCTTC.

The chain couples TRBV6-5 to TRBJ1-4; D unclear. The CDR3 is made up of 14 amino acids. The germline V gene has CDR1 MNHEY and CDR2 SVGAGI. Trimming shortened V by 2 bases and J by 0 bases, and 4 bases separated the two germline ends. The CDR3 reads CASSYTTTNEKLFF. Written as DNA, the CDR3 is TGTGCCAGCAGTTACACAACAACTAATGAAAAACTGTTTTTT.

This clonotype was counted between two and nine times. The chain has TRBV29-1 and TRBJ2-1; either TRBD1 or TRBD2 may supply D (5 bases each). The CDR3 totals 13 residues. Per the germline V gene, CDR1 is SQVTM and CDR2 is ANQGSEA. Trimming cost V 0 bases and J 8 bases, with 11 bases left between them. In DNA form, the CDR3 reads TGCAGCGTTGAAGATGGGGACGCGGATGAGCAGTTCTTC. It is translated as CSVEDGDADEQFF.